This TCR beta chain was found in a study of shared clonotypes between healthy human individuals. TCRdb's table, derived via immunoSEQ multiplex PCR, lists solely in-frame clones and lacks some. The data hold about 2 million clones, with 85% to 95% observed a single time. On this clone: Its antigen is as yet unknown.

Study results and limitations: With a few donors compared, around 4.7% of naive CD4 clonotypes were shared.

This CDR3 region has 16 residues. CDR1 is SGHRS and CDR2 is YFSETQ in the germline V gene. Unmatched junction bases numbered 11, after V lost 4 bases and J lost 7 bases. The sample consisted of naive CD4+ T cells sorted from blood. This sample's subset: CD45RA+ positively selected. J is TRBJ2-5 and V is TRBV5-1; 12 bases align to TRBD2. This clonotype was obtained from a man younger than 35 in good health. The CDR3 sequence: CASSPIGTSGLWTQYF. CDR3 nucleotides: TGCGCCAGCAGCCCAATAGGGACTAGCGGGTTGTGGACCCAGTACTTC.